These T cell receptor beta chains were read from a single sample in a study of post-analysis software for immune sequencing data. TCRdb recomputed calls from the PCR reads with MiXCR, one row per CDR3 protein. This table has approximately 460,000 distinct CDR3 sequences, roughly 45% appearing once. The sequenced material came from blood. Receptors were obtained from a girl aged 5 to 17 with multiple sclerosis. CDR3s leave out the opening cysteine and the closing phenylalanine or tryptophan. The order of the fields is CDR3 protein, J gene, V gene.

cdr3_aa: GASSVNTEAF
j_call: TRBJ1-1
v_call: TRBV20-1

cdr3_aa: ASSCTQGPYEQY
j_call: TRBJ2-7
v_call: TRBV6-5

cdr3_aa: ASSGGVDITYEQY
j_call: TRBJ2-7
v_call: TRBV6-1

cdr3_aa: SVDRQVVTEAF
j_call: TRBJ1-1
v_call: TRBV29-1

cdr3_aa: ATSEPGGGNIQY
j_call: TRBJ2-4
v_call: TRBV24-1

cdr3_aa: SVEDQRSAGAYEQY
j_call: TRBJ2-7
v_call: TRBV29-1

cdr3_aa: ASSFLPAATNEKLF
j_call: TRBJ1-4
v_call: TRBV5-5

cdr3_aa: ASSQLRGVEQF
j_call: TRBJ2-1
v_call: TRBV3-1

cdr3_aa: SVRGLLLGETQY
j_call: -
v_call: TRBV20-1

cdr3_aa: ASSLEPGEAF
j_call: TRBJ1-1
v_call: TRBV6-5

cdr3_aa: SVTRESYNEQF
j_call: TRBJ2-1
v_call: TRBV29-1

cdr3_aa: ASSQEEGLNEQF
j_call: TRBJ2-1
v_call: TRBV4-2